The clone carrying this T cell receptor (beta chain) was seen just once. Its antigen is unknown. PCR primers comprised 60 Vbeta and 13 Jbeta primers. TCRdb's table, derived via immunoSEQ multiplex PCR, lists solely in-frame clones and lacks some. The sample carries roughly 60,000 clones, approximately 80% recorded once. This entry comes from a study of cytomegalovirus exposure and HLA in healthy donors. Findings and limits, study-wide: In a later analysis, common viral pathogens appeared linked to several of the most significant clusters.

The CDR3 has 12 amino acids. V lost 5 bases to trimming and J lost 7 bases, with 8 bases between them. CDR1 SGHTA and CDR2 FQGTGA come from the germline V gene. The gene calls are TRBV7-3 and TRBJ2-2; no reliable D call. Specimen: PBMCs. The sequence was collected from a woman between 40 and 55 years old in good health and CMV-seropositive. The CDR3 spells CASSPLIGELFF. CDR3 sequence (DNA): TGTGCCAGCAGCCCCCTTATCGGGGAGCTGTTTTTT.